This section outlines one T cell receptor (beta chain) sequence together with its context. The antigen remains undetermined. These data belong to a study of breast tumors, draining lymph nodes, adjacent tissues. Study-level findings and limits: Data only fit, rather than demonstrated, lymph node origin of most tumor T cells. Compared with lymph nodes, tumors were less diverse; compared with nontumor tissue, more. Tumor and nontumor repertoires were significantly more similar in luminal-like than in basal-like breast cancer. Most tumor T cells seemingly derive from lymph node, then expand in tumor.

Trimming took off 4 bases at V and 3 bases at J, with 18 bases between the two ends. Germline loops: CDR1 LGHDT, CDR2 YNNKEL (reference sequence). This CDR3 is built from 16 residues. Breast cancer patients provided tissue from their axillary draining lymph nodes. A single record per CDR3 protein comes from TCRdb applying MiXCR to the multiplex PCR reads. The sample consists of fewer than 200,000 distinct CDR3 sequences, 30% to 35% of them appearing once. The TCR originated in a female donor with breast cancer. Some clones in this sample may be carry-over from other donors' samples. This chain connects TRBV3-1 to TRBJ1-2; D unresolved. Sequenced material: axillary lymph node tissue. CDR3 sequence: CASSPASGEAYYGYTF. The CDR3 region has the DNA TGTGCCAGCAGCCCTGCCTCCGGGGAGGCTTACTATGGCTACACCTTC. The full variable domain, completed using reference TRBV3-1 and TRBJ1-2, is DTAVSQTPKYLVTQMGNDKSIKCEQNLGHDTMYWYKQDSKKFLKIMFSYNNKELIINETVPNRFSPKSPDKAHLNLHINSLELGDSAVYFCASSPASGEAYYGYTFGSGTRLTVV.